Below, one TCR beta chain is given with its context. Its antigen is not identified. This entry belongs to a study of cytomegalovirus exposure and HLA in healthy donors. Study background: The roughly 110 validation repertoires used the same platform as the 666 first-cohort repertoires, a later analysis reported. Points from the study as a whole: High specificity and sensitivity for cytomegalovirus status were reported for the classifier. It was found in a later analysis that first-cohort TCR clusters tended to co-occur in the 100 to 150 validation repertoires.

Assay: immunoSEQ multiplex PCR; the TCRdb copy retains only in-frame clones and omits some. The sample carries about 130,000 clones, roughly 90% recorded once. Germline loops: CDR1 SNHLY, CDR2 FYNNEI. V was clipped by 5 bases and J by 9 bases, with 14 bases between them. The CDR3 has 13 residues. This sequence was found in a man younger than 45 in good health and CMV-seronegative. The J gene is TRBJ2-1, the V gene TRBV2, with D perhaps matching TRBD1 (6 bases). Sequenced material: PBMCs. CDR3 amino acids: CASSRDTTTEQFF. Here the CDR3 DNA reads TGTGCCAGCAGTCGGGACACCACCACTGAGCAGTTCTTC.